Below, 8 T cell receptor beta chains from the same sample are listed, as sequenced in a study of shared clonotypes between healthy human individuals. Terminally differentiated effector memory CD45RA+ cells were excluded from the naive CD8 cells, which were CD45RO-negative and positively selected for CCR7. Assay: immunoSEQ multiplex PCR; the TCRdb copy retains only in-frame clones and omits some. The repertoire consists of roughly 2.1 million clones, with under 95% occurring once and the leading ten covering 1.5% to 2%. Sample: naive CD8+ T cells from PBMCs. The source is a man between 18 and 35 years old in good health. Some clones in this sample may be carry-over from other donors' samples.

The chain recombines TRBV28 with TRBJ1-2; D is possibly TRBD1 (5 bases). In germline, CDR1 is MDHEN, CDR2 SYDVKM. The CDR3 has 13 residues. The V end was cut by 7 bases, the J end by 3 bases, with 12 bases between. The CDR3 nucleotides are TGTGCCAGCACCGTTGGGGGGTACTATGGCTACACCTTC. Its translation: CASTVGGYYGYTF.

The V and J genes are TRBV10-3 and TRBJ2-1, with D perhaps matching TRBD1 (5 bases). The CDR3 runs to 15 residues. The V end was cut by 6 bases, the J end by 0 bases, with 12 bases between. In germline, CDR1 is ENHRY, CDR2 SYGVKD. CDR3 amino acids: CAIRDTQSSYNEQFF. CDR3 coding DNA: TGTGCCATCAGGGACACCCAAAGCTCCTACAATGAGCAGTTCTTC.

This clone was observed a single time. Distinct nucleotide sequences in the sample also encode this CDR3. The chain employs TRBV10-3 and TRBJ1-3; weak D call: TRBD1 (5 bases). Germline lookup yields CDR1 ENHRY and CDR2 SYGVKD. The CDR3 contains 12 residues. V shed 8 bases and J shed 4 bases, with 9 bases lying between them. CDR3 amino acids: CAIAGSGNTIYF. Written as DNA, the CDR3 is TGTGCCATCGCAGGGTCCGGAAACACCATATATTTT.

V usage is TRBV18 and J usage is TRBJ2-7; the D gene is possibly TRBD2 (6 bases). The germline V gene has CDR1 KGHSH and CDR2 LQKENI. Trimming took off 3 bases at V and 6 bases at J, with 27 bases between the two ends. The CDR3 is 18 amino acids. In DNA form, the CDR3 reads TGTGCCAGCTCACCTTCCCGACAGCATCGTTGGAGGGCTTCCGAGCAGTACTTC. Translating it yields CASSPSRQHRWRASEQYF.

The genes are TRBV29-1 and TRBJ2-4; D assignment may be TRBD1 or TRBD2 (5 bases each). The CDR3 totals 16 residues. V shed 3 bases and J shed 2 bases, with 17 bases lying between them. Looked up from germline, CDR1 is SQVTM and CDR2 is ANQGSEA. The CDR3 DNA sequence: TGCAGCGTTGAGAAAACCGGGGCCCACTCCAAAAACATTCAGTACTTC. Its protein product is CSVEKTGAHSKNIQYF. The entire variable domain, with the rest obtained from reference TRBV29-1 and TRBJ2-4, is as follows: SAVISQKPSRDICQRGTSLTIQCQVDSQVTMMFWYRQQPGQSLTLIATANQGSEATYESGFVIDKFPISRPNLTFSTLTVSNMSPEDSSIYLCSVEKTGAHSKNIQYFGAGTRLSVL.

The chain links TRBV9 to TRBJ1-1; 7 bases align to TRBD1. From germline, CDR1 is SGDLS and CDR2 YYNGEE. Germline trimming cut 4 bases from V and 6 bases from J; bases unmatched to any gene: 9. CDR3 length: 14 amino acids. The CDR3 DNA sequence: TGTGCCAGCAGCAGATACAGGGGAGGGGCTGAAGCTTTCTTT. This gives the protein CASSRYRGGAEAFF.

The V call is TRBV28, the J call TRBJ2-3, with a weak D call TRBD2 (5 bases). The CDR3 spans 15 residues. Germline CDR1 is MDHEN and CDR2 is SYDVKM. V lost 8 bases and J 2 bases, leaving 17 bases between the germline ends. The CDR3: CASREGGYVTDTQYF. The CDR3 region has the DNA TGTGCCAGCCGGGAAGGCGGATACGTCACAGATACGCAGTATTTT.

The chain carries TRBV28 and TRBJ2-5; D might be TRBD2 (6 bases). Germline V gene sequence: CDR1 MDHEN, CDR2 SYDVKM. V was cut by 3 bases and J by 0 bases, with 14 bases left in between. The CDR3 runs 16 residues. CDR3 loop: CASSLTGAGYQETQYF. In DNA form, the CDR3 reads TGTGCCAGCAGTTTGACCGGCGCGGGGTACCAAGAGACCCAGTACTTC. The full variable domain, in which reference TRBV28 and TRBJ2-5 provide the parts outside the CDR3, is DVKVTQSSRYLVKRTGEKVFLECVQDMDHENMFWYRQDPGLGLRLIYFSYDVKMKEKGDIPEGYSVSREKKERFSLILESASTNQTSMYLCASSLTGAGYQETQYFGPGTRLLVL.